This T cell receptor beta chain was recovered during a study of shared clonotypes between healthy human individuals. The count of this clone is one. CD45RO-negative, CCR7-selected cells formed the naive CD8 fraction, which excluded terminally differentiated effector memory CD45RA+ cells. Germline-derived CDR1 and CDR2 are SGHVS and FQNEAQ. V shed 5 bases, J shed 4 bases, and the junction held 9 bases outside the gene matches. The CDR3 has 15 amino acids. Replicate PCRs run on sorted subsets employed 200 ng DNA, approximately 30,000 T cell genomes. Libraries were prepared by immunoSEQ multiplex PCR; TCRdb keeps only in-frame clonotypes and omits some of them. The sample holds just over 2,000,000 clones, about 95% seen once.

The specimen sequenced was naive CD8+ T cells sorted from blood. The TCR was taken from a man aged 18 to 29 in good health. The rearrangement uses TRBV7-8 and TRBJ1-2; TRBD1 matches 8 bases. The CDR3 loop is CASSLQGARVYGYTF. In nucleotides, the CDR3 is TGTGCCAGCAGCCTCCAGGGGGCTCGGGTCTATGGCTACACCTTC.